This T cell receptor beta chain comes out of a study of chemoradiotherapy in HPV16-positive cancers. Study-level information: Candidate HPV-specific T-cell clones and common TCR motifs came from functional assays in a couple of HPV16-positive patients. Overall study results and limits: Candidate HPV-specific clones and E7-related TCR motifs grew in tumor during treatment.

Samples were taken several times over chemoradiotherapy. Points on this clone: The target antigen is unknown.

Trimming pared 1 base from V and 0 bases from J, leaving 13 bases between. CDR1 SEHNR and CDR2 FQNEAQ come from the germline V gene (reference sequence). The CDR3 is 17 residues long. TCRdb keeps only in-frame clones here, not all; method: immunoSEQ multiplex PCR. This table holds 10,000 to 14,000 clones, approximately 90% found once. This clonotype was obtained from a human donor with HPV-associated anogenital cancer. The sample consisted of blood, taken from a patient who underwent chemoradiotherapy. The chain carries TRBV7-9 and TRBJ2-4; D remains ambiguous. DNA of the CDR3: TGTGCCAGCAGCTTAGTAGGTGTGGGGATAGCCAAAAACATTCAGTACTTC. Protein product: CASSLVGVGIAKNIQYF.